This TCR beta chain was captured in a study of breast tumors, draining lymph nodes, adjacent tissues (dated by TCRdb to 2016 to 2017). Regarding the research as a whole: TCR beta repertoires were compared across tumor, adjacent nontumor tissue and axillary lymph nodes obtained from breast cancer patients. The study was designed to assess the relationships and possible T-cell exchange between tumor, surrounding tissue and draining lymph node repertoires in human breast cancer. The research as a whole found: Rather than being directly demonstrated, the conclusion that tumor T cells originate in lymph nodes was presented as consistent with a hypothesis. A scenario in which most tumor T cells derive from the lymph node and then expand within tumor tissue was judged to be consistent with the data. Tumors showed preferential V and J gene usage, and their T-cell repertoire diversity fell below that of lymph nodes yet above that of nontumor tissue. Tumor and nontumor tissue repertoires were found to be significantly more similar in luminal-like than in basal-like breast cancer.

The axillary draining lymph nodes of breast cancer patients were the source of the lymph node samples. TCRdb names Illumina HiSeq 2000 as the instrument used. TCR beta chain libraries were generated by multiplex PCR amplification. High-throughput sequencing was used to analyze the amplified TCR beta chain products. Clones were called with MiXCR by TCRdb after fastp trimmed the public reads at Q25, and only in-frame beta chains were retained. Identical CDR3 proteins give one entry, which carries the most common genes and DNA. The sample table contains fewer than 150,000 distinct CDR3 sequences; only one count was recorded for roughly 20% of them. 2% to 2.5% of the sample is taken by the ten largest. Ten or more counts support this clonotype. The antigen it recognizes is unknown. One base away there is no much larger clone; base qualities are not given. The germline V gene (reference sequence) supplies CDR1 SEHNR and CDR2 FQNEAQ. The CDR3 covers 15 residues, taking in both the cysteine and the phenylalanine. Kept here is only the CDR3 DNA, which spans 45 bases and is read in frame from base 1. The V end gives up 6 bases and the J end 5 bases, leaving 7 bases in the junction not matched to a gene.

This clonotype was sampled from a female donor with breast cancer. Some clones in this sample may be carry-over from other donors' samples. Sample: axillary lymph node tissue. This chain joins TRBV7-9 to TRBJ1-6; TRBD1 fits 7 bases in the junction. The CDR3 sequence is CASRPTGLDNSPLHF. At the DNA level, the sequence is TGTGCCAGCAGACCGACAGGGTTGGATAATTCACCCCTCCACTTT.